A single sample is the source of the 18 T cell receptor beta chains below, sequenced in a study of Ad26.COV2.S vaccination and SARS-CoV-2 variants. Treatment in this sample: some 20 received Ad26.COV2.S at low or high dose, single or two shots; roughly 5 received placebo; per-sample allocation not given. Sampling occurred on day 63 after the first vaccine or placebo injection. TCRdb's copy holds only in-frame clones and misses some; the assay was immunoSEQ multiplex PCR. Here the sample spans over 450,000 clones, about 89% being singletons. The sequencing used peripheral blood, collected in a trial of Ad26.COV2.S vaccine versus placebo. The receptors were sampled from a person between 18 and 59 years old who received the Ad26.COV2.S COVID-19 vaccine or a placebo.

The V call is TRBV7-9, the J call TRBJ1-5; D unresolved. Germline-derived CDR1 and CDR2 are SEHNR and FQNEAQ (reference sequence). The V end lost 3 bases, the J end lost 3 bases, and 12 bases lay between the germline ends. CDR3 length: 15 amino acids. The CDR3 DNA reads as TGTGCCAGCAGCTTCGATCAGGAGACCAATCAGCCCCAGCATTTT. Residues: CASSFDQETNQPQHF.

J is TRBJ2-1 and V is TRBV19; 8 bases align to TRBD1. V shed 8 bases, J shed 1 base, and the junction held 4 bases outside the gene matches. Germline V gene lookup returns CDR1 LNHDA and CDR2 SQIVND (reference sequence). The CDR3 is 14 residues long. The CDR3, as DNA: TGTGCCAGTCGACAGGGGCAATCCTACAATGAGCAGTTCTTC. Its translation: CASRQGQSYNEQFF.

The chain recombines TRBV18 with TRBJ2-3; the D gene is possibly TRBD2 (6 bases). Germline V gives CDR1 KGHSH, CDR2 LQKENI. V was clipped by 3 bases and J by 3 bases, with 13 bases between them. This CDR3 comprises 15 residues. The CDR3 region is CASSPSQLATDTQYF. The CDR3 bases are TGTGCCAGCTCACCCTCACAACTAGCAACAGATACGCAGTATTTT.

This clone occurred once. The J gene is TRBJ1-2, the V gene TRBV3-1 (or the pseudogene TRBV3-2); TRBD1 matches 9 bases. The CDR3 loop spans 16 amino acids. Losses at the gene ends were 4 bases for V and 6 bases for J; bases not matched to a gene: 12. Germline CDR1 LGHDT, CDR2 YNNKEL (reference sequence). DNA for the CDR3: TGTGCCAGCAGCCGAGTACCACAGGGGGCAGCTGATGGCTACACCTTC. Protein sequence: CASSRVPQGAADGYTF.

This chain connects TRBV11-3 to TRBJ2-1; TRBD1 matches at 9 bases. From germline, CDR1 is SGHNT and CDR2 YENEEA. This CDR3 spans 14 amino acids. The J segment lost 6 bases and the V segment lost 1 base, leaving 1 base of the junction unmatched. CDR3 amino acids: CASSLGTGVNEQFF. CDR3 bases: TGTGCCAGCAGCTTAGGGACAGGGGTCAATGAGCAGTTCTTC.

The chain links TRBV28 to TRBJ2-1; D is undetermined. Germline loops: CDR1 MDHEN, CDR2 SYDVKM. The CDR3 runs 15 residues. Trimming removed 6 bases from V and 9 bases from J, with 21 bases in between. The CDR3 sequence is CASRPSTFNRVEQFF. As DNA, the CDR3 is TGTGCCAGCAGACCCTCAACCTTCAACCGTGTTGAGCAGTTCTTC.

The gene calls are TRBV18 and TRBJ2-2; TRBD1 matches 8 bases. CDR3 size: 16 residues. Trimming at V came to 3 bases and at J to 7 bases, leaving 10 bases not matched to a gene. Germline assignment: CDR1 KGHSH and CDR2 LQKENI. CDR3 residues: CASSPTGGSLRGELFF. CDR3 sequence (DNA): TGTGCCAGCTCACCTACAGGGGGTTCCCTCCGCGGGGAGCTGTTTTTT.

The chain combines TRBV4-1 with TRBJ1-2; 9 nucleotides match TRBD1. CDR1 and CDR2 (germline): MGHRA, YSYEKL. V shed 1 base and J 4 bases; nucleotides not matched to a gene: 10. The CDR3 spans 17 residues. The CDR3 region is CASSQAGTGSRGYGYTF. The CDR3 DNA sequence: TGCGCCAGCAGCCAAGCCGGGACAGGGTCGAGAGGCTATGGCTACACCTTC.

This sequence joins TRBV7-9 and TRBJ1-2; 8 positions agree with TRBD1. V shed 0 bases, J shed 4 bases, and the junction held 7 bases outside the gene matches. The CDR3 sequence is 16 residues long. The germline CDR1 and CDR2 sequences are SEHNR and FQNEAQ (reference sequence). The CDR3 sequence: CASSLAQTGVVYGYTF. The CDR3 coding sequence is TGTGCCAGCAGCTTAGCACAGACAGGGGTGGTCTATGGCTACACCTTC.

V gene TRBV7-9 combines with J gene TRBJ1-2, with a weak D call TRBD1 (6 bases). The ends were cut back, 4 bases at V and 4 bases at J, with 16 bases in the middle. The CDR3 is 15 residues long. CDR1 is SEHNR and CDR2 is FQNEAQ in the germline V gene (reference sequence). CDR3 amino acids: CASSSYGQRPYGYTF. The CDR3 DNA follows: TGTGCCAGCAGCTCCTACGGACAGAGACCCTATGGCTACACCTTC. Filled out from reference TRBV7-9 and TRBJ1-2, the complete variable domain reads DTGVSQNPRHKITKRGQNVTFRCDPISEHNRLYWYRQTLGQGPEFLTYFQNEAQLEKSRLLSDRFSAERPKGSFSTLEIQRTEQGDSAMYLCASSSYGQRPYGYTFGSGTRLTVV.

This clone was seen more than once but under ten times. Other DNA sequences in this sample translate to the same CDR3. The chain couples TRBV5-1 to TRBJ1-1; D gene ambiguous. In germline, CDR1 is SGHRS, CDR2 YFSETQ. The CDR3 runs to 14 residues. V was shortened by 4 bases and J by 1 base, with 11 bases between the two germline ends. Written as DNA, the CDR3 is TGCGCCAGCAGCCGTCGGACGGGGAACACTGAAGCTTTCTTT. It is translated as CASSRRTGNTEAFF.

V usage is TRBV19 and J usage is TRBJ2-1; 10 nucleotides line up with TRBD2. The CDR3 has 13 amino acids. V dropped 10 bases and J dropped 5; count of bases not matched to a gene: 5. Germline V gene lookup returns CDR1 LNHDA and CDR2 SQIVND (reference sequence). The CDR3 nucleotides read TGTGCCACCGCGGGACTAGCGCACAATGAGCAGTTCTTC. It is translated as CATAGLAHNEQFF.

The gene calls are TRBV6-6 and TRBJ1-5; possibly TRBD1 for D (6 bases). This CDR3 is built from 17 residues. Germline V gives CDR1 MNHNY, CDR2 SVGAGI (reference sequence). The V end was cut by 5 bases, the J end by 4 bases, with 21 bases between. CDR3: CASSHKPGHLENQPQHF. Here the CDR3 DNA reads TGTGCCAGCAGTCACAAGCCGGGACACTTAGAAAATCAGCCCCAGCATTTT.

V gene TRBV4-1 combines with J gene TRBJ2-6; TRBD1 aligns across 9 bases. With 1 base clipped from V and 2 bases from J, the junction kept 9 bases outside the gene matches. This CDR3 comprises 19 residues. Germline lookup yields CDR1 MGHRA and CDR2 YSYEKL. The CDR3 region is CASSQGKRTGVTGANVLTF. The CDR3 DNA reads TGCGCCAGCAGCCAAGGGAAACGGACAGGGGTAACTGGGGCCAACGTCCTGACTTTC.

This chain links TRBV9 with TRBJ2-7; D is perhaps TRBD1 or TRBD2 (6 bases each). Trimming removed 0 bases from V and 5 bases from J, with 9 bases in between. Germline V lookup: CDR1 SGDLS, CDR2 YYNGEE. The CDR3 loop spans 13 amino acids. The CDR3: CASSVGRGNEQYF. The CDR3 DNA is TGTGCCAGCAGCGTAGGGAGGGGGAACGAGCAGTACTTC.

V and J are TRBV5-5 and TRBJ2-3; TRBD2 agrees at 7 bases. With V trimmed by 2 bases and J by 1 base, 4 bases remained unmatched. CDR3 length: 15 residues. Germline loops: CDR1 SGHKS, CDR2 YYEKEE (reference sequence). CDR3 coding DNA: TGTGCCAGCAGCTTTAGCGGGCCCCGCACAGATACGCAGTATTTT. It yields the protein CASSFSGPRTDTQYF.

The chain carries TRBV7-8 and TRBJ2-7; D is undetermined. This CDR3 is 13 amino acids long. CDR1 and CDR2 (germline): SGHVS, FQNEAQ. Trimming pared 5 bases from V and 0 bases from J, leaving 8 bases between. CDR3 in amino acids: CASSLSSSYEQYF. The CDR3 DNA sequence: TGTGCCAGCAGCCTCAGTAGCTCCTACGAGCAGTACTTC.

The J gene is TRBJ1-6, the V gene TRBV27; D remains unclear. The V end lost 3 bases, the J end lost 2 bases, and 8 bases lay between the germline ends. The CDR3 loop spans 15 amino acids. The germline gives CDR1 MNHEY, CDR2 SMNVEV (reference sequence). The CDR3 sequence: CASSFKQPYNSPLHF. As DNA, the CDR3 is TGTGCCAGCAGTTTCAAGCAACCCTATAATTCACCCCTCCACTTT.